Listed below are T cell receptor beta chains from one sample, sequenced in a study of blood T cell repertoires in COVID-19. The protocol was immunoSEQ multiplex PCR, while the TCRdb copy is restricted to in-frame clones and leaves out a portion. The table has under 250,000 clones, 70% to 90% seen once. The sequenced sample was peripheral blood. These receptors were collected from a man aged 80 or over with acute or convalescent COVID-19. Both conserved end residues are part of each CDR3. The order of the fields is CDR3 protein, CDR3 DNA, D gene, V gene, clone size, J gene. The D gene is left open where the match is weak. Clone sizes are given selectively: once, few, many, or a class where the clone is expanded.

CASNPTGGYQPQHF | TGTGCCAGCAACCCGACGGGGGGATACCAGCCCCAGCATTTT | - | TRBV6-2/TRBV6-3 | - | TRBJ1-5
CASSLTGGTNEKLFF | TGTGCCAGCAGCTTGACCGGCGGAACTAATGAAAAACTGTTTTTT | - | TRBV5-6 | - | TRBJ1-4
CASSFRNEQFF | TGTGCCAGCAGTTTTCGGAATGAGCAGTTCTTC | - | TRBV12-3/TRBV12-4 | - | TRBJ2-1
CASSSPDGVSNQPQHF | TGTGCCAGCAGCTCACCTGACGGGGTTAGCAATCAGCCCCAGCATTTT | - | TRBV7-8 | - | TRBJ1-5
CSVMRDISYEQYF | TGCAGCGTAATGAGGGACATATCCTACGAGCAGTACTTC | - | TRBV29-1 | - | TRBJ2-7
CASSLTHSNQPQHF | TGTGCCAGCAGTTTAACTCATTCAAATCAGCCCCAGCATTTT | - | TRBV6-2/TRBV6-3 | once | TRBJ1-5
CASSLRDTEAFF | TGTGCCAGCAGCCTCCGGGACACTGAAGCTTTCTTT | - | TRBV7-8 | - | TRBJ1-1
CASSFRGGNSPLHF | TGTGCCAGCAGCTTTCGGGGAGGGAATTCACCCCTCCACTTT | - | TRBV5-4 | - | TRBJ1-6
CAKDRVTDTQYF | TGTGCCAAGGACAGGGTCACAGATACGCAGTATTTT | TRBD1 | TRBV7-9 | - | TRBJ2-3
CASSSHKTAEAFF | TGCGCCAGCAGCTCCCATAAAACAGCTGAAGCTTTCTTT | - | TRBV5-1 | - | TRBJ1-1
CASSLVGTGVTYEQYF | TGTGCCAGCAGCTTGGTAGGGACAGGGGTCACCTACGAGCAGTACTTC | TRBD1 | TRBV5-4 | - | TRBJ2-7
CAISAGQGAVDEQFF | TGTGCCATCAGTGCGGGACAGGGGGCGGTGGATGAGCAGTTCTTC | TRBD1 | TRBV10-3 | - | TRBJ2-1
CASSLPGGGNQPQHF | TGTGCCAGCAGTTTACCTGGGGGCGGCAATCAGCCCCAGCATTTT | - | TRBV28 | - | TRBJ1-5
CASSQDLRTGYGYTF | TGTGCCAGCAGCCAAGATCTAAGGACAGGGTATGGCTACACCTTC | TRBD1 | TRBV14 | - | TRBJ1-2
CASSPSKTGGYNEQFF | TGTGCCAGCAGCCCCTCAAAAACGGGGGGGTACAATGAGCAGTTCTTC | TRBD2 | TRBV5-4 | - | TRBJ2-1
CASSQEGQVNTEAFF | TGTGCCAGCAGCCAAGAGGGCCAGGTGAACACTGAAGCTTTCTTT | - | TRBV4-2 | - | TRBJ1-1
CASSLSLGTGAYTEAFF | TGTGCCAGCAGCTTAAGTTTAGGGACAGGGGCCTACACTGAAGCTTTCTTT | TRBD1 | TRBV7-6 | - | TRBJ1-1
CASSSSSYEQYF | TGTGCCAGCAGTTCCAGCTCCTACGAGCAGTACTTC | - | TRBV6-5 | - | TRBJ2-7